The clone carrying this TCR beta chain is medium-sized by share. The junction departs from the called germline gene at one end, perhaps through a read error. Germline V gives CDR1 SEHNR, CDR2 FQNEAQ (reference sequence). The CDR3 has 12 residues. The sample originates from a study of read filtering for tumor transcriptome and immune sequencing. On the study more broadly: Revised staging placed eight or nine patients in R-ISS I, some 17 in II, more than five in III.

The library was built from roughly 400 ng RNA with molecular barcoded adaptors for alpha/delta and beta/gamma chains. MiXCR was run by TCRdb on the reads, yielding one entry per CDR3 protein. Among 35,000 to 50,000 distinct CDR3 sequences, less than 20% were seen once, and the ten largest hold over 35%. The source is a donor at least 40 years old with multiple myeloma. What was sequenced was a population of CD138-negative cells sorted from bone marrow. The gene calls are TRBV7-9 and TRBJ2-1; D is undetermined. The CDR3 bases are TGTGCCAGCAGTTTAGGGTACAATGAGCAGTTCTTC. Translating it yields CASSLGYNEQFF.